This record concerns one T cell receptor beta chain sequence. This clone turned up a few times. What antigen it recognizes has not been identified. Nothing much larger sits one base from this clone, and base qualities are not available. CDR1 and CDR2, per the germline V gene, are SNHLY and FYNNEI. The germline V end is reduced by 3 bases and the J end by 3 bases; junction bases left unmatched: 3. Inclusive of the bounding cysteine and phenylalanine, the CDR3 is 14 residues long. Just CDR3 DNA is preserved here, 42 bases in frame from base 1. This entry is derived from a study of a mutant IDH1 vaccine in newly diagnosed glioma (dated by TCRdb to 2020 to 2022). Concerning the study at large: Across visits V03 through V10, patients got a total of eight vaccinations, given in weeks 1, 3, 5, 7, 11, 15, 19 and 23. Vaccination started 4-6 weeks after radiotherapy alone, or was given together with temozolomide cycles in the groups whose treatment included chemotherapy. Of the 25 to 35 patients who were treated, approximately 62% were male and roughly 38% were female, and the mean age was about 40 years. Before enrollment, most patients had been given radiochemotherapy with temozolomide as standard therapy, while the rest had received either radiotherapy alone or temozolomide alone. Six visits were used for peripheral blood collection: V03 (baseline), V05, V07, V10, V12 and V13. For exploratory analyses, longitudinal TCRB deep sequencing was carried out in 25 treated patients wherever samples were available.

Read against the paper, the sample's time point label means: week 5, during vaccination. A 20-mer mutant IDH1 peptide at 300 micrograms in Montanide made up each vaccine dose, which was injected subcutaneously together with topical imiquimod. All donors had newly diagnosed IDH1-mutant astrocytomas of WHO grade 3 or 4 that showed loss of nuclear ATRX. The samples were drawn from NOA16, a multicentre, single-arm, open-label phase I trial in Germany that tested a mutant IDH1 peptide vaccine in humans for the first time. Genomic DNA for TCRB sequencing was isolated from EDTA blood with the DNeasy Blood and Tissue Kit. General conclusions and limits of the study: Changes in the top peripheral T cell clonotypes picked up by TCRB sequencing did not appear to be linked to pseudoprogression. Immune responses induced by the vaccine were seen in approximately 92% of patients across multiple MHC alleles. Selection of PBMC samples for TCRB deep sequencing was based on availability. It was noted by the authors that analyses of patient blood samples could not be reproduced owing to sample limitations.

Libraries were constructed by the immunoSEQ multiplex PCR assay. Rearranged TCR beta chain sequences were amplified with the hsTCRB Kit following the manufacturer's protocol. An Illumina MiSeq was used to sequence the TCRB libraries. The original methods were these. The kit vendor's proprietary platform handled demultiplexing, trimming and gene mapping. TCRdb mirrors the immuneACCESS table, restricted to in-frame sequences. Some clones are absent from its copies; in checked studies, under half trace to an unresolved V gene, and the reason for the others is unknown. D and trimming were read from the DNA, whereas the V and J calls and clone size are those reported in that table. This sample gives approximately 60,000 clones in total; about 87% of them show up just once. Roughly 5% of the sample lies in the top ten.

This chain is built from TRBV2 and TRBJ2-7; 9 nucleotides in the junction match TRBD1. The receptor was derived from a middle-aged woman with glioma. The sample in question was PBMCs, obtained from a glioma patient whose treatment included an IDH1 peptide vaccine. The base sequence is TGTGCCAGCAGTGATAGGACAGGGGTCTACGAGCAGTACTTC. It translates as CASSDRTGVYEQYF.